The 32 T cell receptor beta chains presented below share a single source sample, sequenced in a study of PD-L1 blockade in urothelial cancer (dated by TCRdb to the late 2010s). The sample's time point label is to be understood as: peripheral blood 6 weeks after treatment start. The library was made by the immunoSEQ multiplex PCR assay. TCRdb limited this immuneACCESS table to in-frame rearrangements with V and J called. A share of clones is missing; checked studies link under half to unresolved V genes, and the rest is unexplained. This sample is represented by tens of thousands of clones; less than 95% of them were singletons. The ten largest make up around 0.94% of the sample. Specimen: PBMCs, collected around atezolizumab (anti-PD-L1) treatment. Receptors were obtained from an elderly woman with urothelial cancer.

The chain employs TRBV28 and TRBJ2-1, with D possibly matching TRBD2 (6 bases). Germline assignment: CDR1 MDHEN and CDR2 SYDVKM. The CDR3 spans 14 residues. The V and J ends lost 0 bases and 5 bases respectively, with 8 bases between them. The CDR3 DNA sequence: TGTGCCAGCAGTTTATGGGGCGGGAACAATGAGCAGTTCTTC. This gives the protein CASSLWGGNNEQFF.

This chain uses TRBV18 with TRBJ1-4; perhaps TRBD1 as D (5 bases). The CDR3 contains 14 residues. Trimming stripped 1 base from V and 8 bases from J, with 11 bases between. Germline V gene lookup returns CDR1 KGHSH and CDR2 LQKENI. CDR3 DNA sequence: TGTGCCAGCTCACCACTTCAGGGAGGGGAAAAACTGTTTTTT. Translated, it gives CASSPLQGGEKLFF.

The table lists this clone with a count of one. CDR3 in amino acids: CASHRQGSFHEQYF. The CDR3 coding sequence is TGTGCCAGCCACCGACAGGGGAGTTTCCACGAGCAGTACTTC. The chain uses TRBV6-1 and TRBJ2-7, with TRBD1 matching 8 bases. After removal of 8 bases from V and 5 bases from J, the junction contained 11 bases not matched to a gene. The germline V gene has CDR1 MNHNS and CDR2 SASEGT. CDR3 length equals 14 residues.

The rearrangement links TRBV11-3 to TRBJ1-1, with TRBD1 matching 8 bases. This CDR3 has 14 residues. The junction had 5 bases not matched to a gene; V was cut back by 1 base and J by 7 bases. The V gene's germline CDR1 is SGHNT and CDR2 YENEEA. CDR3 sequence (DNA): TGTGCCAGCAGCTTAGGACAGGGGAAGGATGAAGCTTTCTTT. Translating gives CASSLGQGKDEAFF.

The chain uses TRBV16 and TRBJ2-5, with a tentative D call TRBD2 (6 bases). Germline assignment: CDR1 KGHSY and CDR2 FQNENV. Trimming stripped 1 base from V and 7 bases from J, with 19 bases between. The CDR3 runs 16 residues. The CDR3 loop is CASSQLGNRPEGTQYF. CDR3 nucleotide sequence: TGTGCCAGCAGCCAATTAGGTAACAGGCCGGAGGGGACCCAGTACTTC.

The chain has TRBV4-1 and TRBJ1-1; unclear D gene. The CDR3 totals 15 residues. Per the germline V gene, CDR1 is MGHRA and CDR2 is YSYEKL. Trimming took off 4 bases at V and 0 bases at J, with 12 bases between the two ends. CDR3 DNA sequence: TGCGCCAGCAGCCCAATTCTGAGTCTGAACACTGAAGCTTTCTTT. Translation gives CASSPILSLNTEAFF.

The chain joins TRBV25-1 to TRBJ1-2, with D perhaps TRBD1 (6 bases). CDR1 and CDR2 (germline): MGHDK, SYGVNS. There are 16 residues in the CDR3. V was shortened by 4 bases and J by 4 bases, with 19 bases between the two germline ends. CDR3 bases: TGTGCCAGCAGTGCGGAGGCCGGGACATCAGCCTATGGCTACACCTTC. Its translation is CASSAEAGTSAYGYTF.

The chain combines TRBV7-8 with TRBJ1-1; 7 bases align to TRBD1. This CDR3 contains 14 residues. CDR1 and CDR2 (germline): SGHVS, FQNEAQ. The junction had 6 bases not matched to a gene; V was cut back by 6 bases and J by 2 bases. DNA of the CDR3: TGTGCCAGCAGGGGGGTAGGGGGCAACACTGAAGCTTTCTTT. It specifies CASRGVGGNTEAFF.

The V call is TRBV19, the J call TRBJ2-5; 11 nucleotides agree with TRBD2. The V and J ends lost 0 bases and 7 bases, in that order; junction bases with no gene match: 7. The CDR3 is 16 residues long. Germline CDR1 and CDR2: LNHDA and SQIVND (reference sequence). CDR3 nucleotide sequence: TGTGCCAGTAGTATAGATTCCGGGACTAGCGGCTCGACCCAGTACTTC. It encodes CASSIDSGTSGSTQYF.

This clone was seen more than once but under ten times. CDR3 in DNA: TGTGCCAGCTCCGAGGGACATAGCAATCAGCCCCAGCATTTT. Translating it yields CASSEGHSNQPQHF. This chain joins TRBV18 and TRBJ1-5, with a weak D call TRBD1 (6 bases). CDR3 length: 14 amino acids. The germline V gene encodes CDR1 KGHSH and CDR2 LQKENI. The germline V and J ends were trimmed by 6 bases and 0 bases, with 9 bases remaining between them.

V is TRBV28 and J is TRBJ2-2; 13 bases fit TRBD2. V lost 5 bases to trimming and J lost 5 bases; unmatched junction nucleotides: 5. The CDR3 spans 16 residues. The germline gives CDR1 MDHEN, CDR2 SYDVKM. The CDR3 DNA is TGTGCCAGCAGTCGACTAGCGGGAGGTGTAACCGGGGAGCTGTTTTTT. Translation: CASSRLAGGVTGELFF. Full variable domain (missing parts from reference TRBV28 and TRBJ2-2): DVKVTQSSRYLVKRTGEKVFLECVQDMDHENMFWYRQDPGLGLRLIYFSYDVKMKEKGDIPEGYSVSREKKERFSLILESASTNQTSMYLCASSRLAGGVTGELFFGEGSRLTVL.

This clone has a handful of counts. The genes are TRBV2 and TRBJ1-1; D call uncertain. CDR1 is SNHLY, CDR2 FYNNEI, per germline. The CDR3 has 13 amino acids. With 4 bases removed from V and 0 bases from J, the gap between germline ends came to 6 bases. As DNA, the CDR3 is TGTGCCAGCAGTGTTACAGTGAACACTGAAGCTTTCTTT. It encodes CASSVTVNTEAFF.

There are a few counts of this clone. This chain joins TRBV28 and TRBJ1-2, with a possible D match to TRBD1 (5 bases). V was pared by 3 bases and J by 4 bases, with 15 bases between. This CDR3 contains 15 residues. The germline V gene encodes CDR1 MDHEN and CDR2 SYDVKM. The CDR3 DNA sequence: TGTGCCAGCAGTTTCGGGGGGGGAAGTAGCTATGGCTACACCTTC. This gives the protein CASSFGGGSSYGYTF.

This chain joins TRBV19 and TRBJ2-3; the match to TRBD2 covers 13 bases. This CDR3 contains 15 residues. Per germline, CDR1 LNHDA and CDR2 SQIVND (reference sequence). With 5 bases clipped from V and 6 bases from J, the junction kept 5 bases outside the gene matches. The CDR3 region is CASSRLAGGVDTQYF. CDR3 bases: TGTGCCAGTAGTCGACTAGCGGGAGGAGTGGATACGCAGTATTTT.

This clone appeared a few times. The CDR3 reads CASSSDHGGQYF. The CDR3 DNA reads TGTGCCAGCAGCTCAGACCACGGGGGTCAGTACTTC. The genes are TRBV7-6 and TRBJ2-5; D might be TRBD2 (6 bases). V was cut by 4 bases and J by 11 bases, with 14 bases left in between. The CDR3 is 12 amino acids. CDR1 is SGHVS, CDR2 FNYEAQ, per germline.

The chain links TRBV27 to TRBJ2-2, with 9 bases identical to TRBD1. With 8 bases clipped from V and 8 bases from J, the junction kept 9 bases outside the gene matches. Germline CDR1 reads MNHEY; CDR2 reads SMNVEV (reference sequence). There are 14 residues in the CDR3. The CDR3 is CASGRDRVSGELFF. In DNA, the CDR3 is TGTGCCAGCGGCCGGGACAGGGTGTCAGGGGAGCTGTTTTTT.

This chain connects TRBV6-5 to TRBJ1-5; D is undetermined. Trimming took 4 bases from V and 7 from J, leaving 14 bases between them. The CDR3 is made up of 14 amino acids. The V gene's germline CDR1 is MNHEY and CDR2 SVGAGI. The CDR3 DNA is TGTGCCAGCAGTTTTGGACTTCTTGGGCAGCCCCAGCATTTT. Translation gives CASSFGLLGQPQHF.

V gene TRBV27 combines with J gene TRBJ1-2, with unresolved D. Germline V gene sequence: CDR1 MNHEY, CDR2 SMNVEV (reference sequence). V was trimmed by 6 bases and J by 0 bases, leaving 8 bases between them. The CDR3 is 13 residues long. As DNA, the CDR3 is TGTGCCAGCAGACTCTCGGCTAACTATGGCTACACCTTC. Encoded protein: CASRLSANYGYTF.

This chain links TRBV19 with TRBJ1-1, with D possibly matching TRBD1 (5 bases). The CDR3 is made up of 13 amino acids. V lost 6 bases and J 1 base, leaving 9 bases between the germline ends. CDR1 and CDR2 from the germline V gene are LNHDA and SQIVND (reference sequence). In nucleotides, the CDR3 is TGTGCCAGTAGGATACAGGAGAACACTGAAGCTTTCTTT. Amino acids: CASRIQENTEAFF.

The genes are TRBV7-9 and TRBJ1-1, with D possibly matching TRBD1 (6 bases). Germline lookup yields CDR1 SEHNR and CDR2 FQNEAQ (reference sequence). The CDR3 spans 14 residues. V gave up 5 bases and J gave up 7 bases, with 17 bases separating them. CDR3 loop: CASSLRAGANEAFF. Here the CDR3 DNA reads TGTGCCAGCAGCCTTAGGGCGGGGGCAAATGAAGCTTTCTTT.

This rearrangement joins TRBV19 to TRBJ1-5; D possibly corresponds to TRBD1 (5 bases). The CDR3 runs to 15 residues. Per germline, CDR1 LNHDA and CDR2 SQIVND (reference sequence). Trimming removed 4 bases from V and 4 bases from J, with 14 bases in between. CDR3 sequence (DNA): TGTGCCAGTAGTACTACCGGGGGGAGGAATCAGCCCCAGCATTTT. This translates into CASSTTGGRNQPQHF.

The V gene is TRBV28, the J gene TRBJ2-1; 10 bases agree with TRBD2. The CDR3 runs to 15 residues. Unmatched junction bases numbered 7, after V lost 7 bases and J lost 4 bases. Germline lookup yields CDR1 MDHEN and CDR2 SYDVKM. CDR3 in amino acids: CASTGAGGGYNEQFF. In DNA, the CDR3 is TGTGCCAGCACGGGAGCGGGAGGGGGTTACAATGAGCAGTTCTTC.

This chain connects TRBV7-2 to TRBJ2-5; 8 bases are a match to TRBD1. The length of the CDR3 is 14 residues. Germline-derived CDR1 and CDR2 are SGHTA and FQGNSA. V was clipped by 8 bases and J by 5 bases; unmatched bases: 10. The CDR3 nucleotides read TGTGCCAGCGAGGCAGGGGGCGTCCGGGAGACCCAGTACTTC. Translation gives CASEAGGVRETQYF.

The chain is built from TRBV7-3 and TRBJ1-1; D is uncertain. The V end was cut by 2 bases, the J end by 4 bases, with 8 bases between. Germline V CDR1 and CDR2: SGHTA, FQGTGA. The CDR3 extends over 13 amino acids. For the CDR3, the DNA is TGTGCCAGCAGCTTACCCGGAGTCACTGAAGCTTTCTTT. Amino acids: CASSLPGVTEAFF. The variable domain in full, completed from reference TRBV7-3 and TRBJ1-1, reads GAGVSQTPSNKVTEKGKYVELRCDPISGHTALYWYRQSLGQGPEFLIYFQGTGAADDSGLPNDRFFAVRPEGSVSTLKIQRTERGDSAVYLCASSLPGVTEAFFGQGTRLTVV.

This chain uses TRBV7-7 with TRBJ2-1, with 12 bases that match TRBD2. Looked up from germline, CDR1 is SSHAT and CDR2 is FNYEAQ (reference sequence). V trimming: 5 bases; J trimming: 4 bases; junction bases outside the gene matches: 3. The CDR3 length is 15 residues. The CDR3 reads CASSTGLAGYNEQFF. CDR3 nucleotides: TGTGCCAGCAGCACCGGACTAGCGGGATACAATGAGCAGTTCTTC.

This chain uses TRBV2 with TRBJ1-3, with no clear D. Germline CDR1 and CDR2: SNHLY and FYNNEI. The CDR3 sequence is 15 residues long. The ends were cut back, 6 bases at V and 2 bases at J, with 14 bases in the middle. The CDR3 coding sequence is TGTGCCAGCAGCGGAGGGCCTGGCCCTGGAAACACCATATATTTT. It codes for CASSGGPGPGNTIYF.

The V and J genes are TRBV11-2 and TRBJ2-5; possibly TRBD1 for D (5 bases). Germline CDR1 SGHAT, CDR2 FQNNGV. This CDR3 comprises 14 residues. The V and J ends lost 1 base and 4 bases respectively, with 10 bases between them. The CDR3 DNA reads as TGTGCCAGCAGCTTAGGGCAGGGTCGAGAGACCCAGTACTTC. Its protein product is CASSLGQGRETQYF. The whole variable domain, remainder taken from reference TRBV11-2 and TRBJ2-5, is EAGVAQSPRYKIIEKRQSVAFWCNPISGHATLYWYQQILGQGPKLLIQFQNNGVVDDSQLPKDRFSAERLKGVDSTLKIQPAKLEDSAVYLCASSLGQGRETQYFGPGTRLLVL.

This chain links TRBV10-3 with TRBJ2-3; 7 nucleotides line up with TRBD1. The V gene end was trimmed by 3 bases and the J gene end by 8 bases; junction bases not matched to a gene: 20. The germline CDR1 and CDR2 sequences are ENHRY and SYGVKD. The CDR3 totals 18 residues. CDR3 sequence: CAISDPRGGGPKGGTQYF. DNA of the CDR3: TGTGCCATCAGTGACCCGCGAGGGGGCGGACCAAAAGGAGGTACGCAGTATTTT.

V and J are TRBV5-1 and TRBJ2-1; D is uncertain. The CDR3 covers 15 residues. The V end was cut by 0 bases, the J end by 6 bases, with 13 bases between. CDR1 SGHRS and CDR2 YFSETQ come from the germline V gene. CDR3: CASSLEASGLNEQFF. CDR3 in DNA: TGCGCCAGCAGCTTGGAGGCGTCGGGTCTCAATGAGCAGTTCTTC. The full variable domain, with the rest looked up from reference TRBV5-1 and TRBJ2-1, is KAGVTQTPRYLIKTRGQQVTLSCSPISGHRSVSWYQQTPGQGLQFLFEYFSETQRNKGNFPGRFSGRQFSNSRSEMNVSTLELGDSALYLCASSLEASGLNEQFFGPGTRLTVL.

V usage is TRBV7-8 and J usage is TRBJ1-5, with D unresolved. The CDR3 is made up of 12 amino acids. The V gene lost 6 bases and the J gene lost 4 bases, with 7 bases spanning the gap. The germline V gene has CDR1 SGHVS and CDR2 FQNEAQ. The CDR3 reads CASSKENQPQHF. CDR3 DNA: TGTGCCAGCAGTAAGGAGAATCAGCCCCAGCATTTT.

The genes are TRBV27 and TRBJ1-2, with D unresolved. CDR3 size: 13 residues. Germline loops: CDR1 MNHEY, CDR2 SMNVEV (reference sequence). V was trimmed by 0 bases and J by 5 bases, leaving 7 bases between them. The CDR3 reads CASSLSGRYGYTF. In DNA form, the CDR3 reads TGTGCCAGCAGTTTATCAGGGAGGTATGGCTACACCTTC.

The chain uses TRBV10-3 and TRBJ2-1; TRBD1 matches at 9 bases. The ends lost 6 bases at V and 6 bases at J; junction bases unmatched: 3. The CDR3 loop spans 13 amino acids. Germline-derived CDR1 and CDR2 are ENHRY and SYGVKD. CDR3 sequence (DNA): TGTGCCATCAGGGAGACAGGGGGCAATGAGCAGTTCTTC. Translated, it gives CAIRETGGNEQFF.